Below, 11 T cell receptor beta chains from the same sample are listed, as sequenced in a study of blood T cell repertoires in COVID-19. Sequenced by immunoSEQ multiplex PCR; TCRdb stores in-frame clones only, minus some. The top ten clones hold 7.5% to 10% of a sample with over 250,000 clones, about four fifths of them seen once. The source material was peripheral blood. These receptors originate from a woman between 45 and 65 years old who had recovered from COVID-19.

This sequence joins TRBV27 and TRBJ2-4; 9 positions agree with TRBD2. V trimming: 5 bases; J trimming: 8 bases; junction bases outside the gene matches: 16. This CDR3 contains 17 residues. CDR1 and CDR2 from the germline V gene are MNHEY and SMNVEV (reference sequence). CDR3 sequence reads: CASSTPPEAGGRHIQYF. The CDR3 nucleotides read TGTGCCAGCAGTACGCCACCAGAGGCGGGGGGGCGACACATTCAGTACTTC.

The rearrangement joins TRBV28 to TRBJ2-3; D possibly corresponds to TRBD2 (6 bases). There are 15 residues in the CDR3. Germline assignment: CDR1 MDHEN and CDR2 SYDVKM. The ends were cut back, 2 bases at V and 1 base at J, with 10 bases in the middle. The CDR3 sequence is CASSLPASGTDTQYF. In DNA form, the CDR3 reads TGTGCCAGCAGTTTACCCGCTAGCGGCACAGATACGCAGTATTTT.

In its sample, this clone was seen once. V usage is TRBV7-3 and J usage is TRBJ2-1; TRBD1 matches 7 bases. Germline loops: CDR1 SGHTA, CDR2 FQGTGA. Germline trimming cut 5 bases from V and 8 bases from J; bases unmatched to any gene: 6. This CDR3 has 13 amino acids. CDR3: CASSLDRDDEQFF. The CDR3 DNA sequence: TGTGCCAGCAGCCTTGACAGGGACGATGAGCAGTTCTTC.

This clone has only a few counts. The V gene is TRBV6-2 or TRBV6-3, the J gene TRBJ2-2, with D possibly being TRBD2 (5 bases). Germline V gene sequence: CDR1 MNHEY, CDR2 SVGEGT. Trimming took off 0 bases at V and 6 bases at J, with 11 bases between the two ends. The CDR3 has 15 amino acids. CDR3 loop: CASSYSGLVSGELFF. Here the CDR3 DNA reads TGTGCCAGCAGTTACTCCGGACTCGTTTCCGGGGAGCTGTTTTTT.

To note about this clone: The germline gene is not matched at one end of the junction; a read error may be the cause. The rearrangement uses TRBV5-8 and TRBJ2-7; TRBD1 matches at 7 bases. In germline, CDR1 is SGHTS, CDR2 YDEGEE. This CDR3 is built from 12 residues. The CDR3 loop reads CASSSNLGQDQF. The CDR3 DNA sequence: TGTGCCAGCAGCTCCAACCTCGGACAGGACCAGTTC.

This clone has just a few counts. One junction end does not reproduce the germline sequence, and a read error may be involved. The chain recombines TRBV2 with TRBJ1-6; 8 bases align to TRBD1. Germline V gene data show CDR1 as SNHLY and CDR2 as FYNNEI. This CDR3 has 14 amino acids. The CDR3 sequence: CASSVETGDSPLHF. The CDR3 nucleotides read TGTGCCAGCAGTGTGGAGACAGGGGATTCCCCCCTCCACTTT. Based on the CDR3 plus reference TRBV2 and TRBJ1-6, the full variable domain is EPEVTQTPSHQVTQMGQEVILRCVPISNHLYFYWYRQILGQKVEFLVSFYNNEISEKSEIFDDQFSVERPDGSNFTLKIRSTKLEDSAMYFCASSVETGDSPLHFGNGTRLTVT.

The chain links TRBV6-5 to TRBJ1-2; TRBD1 aligns across 8 bases. The V and J ends lost 6 bases and 5 bases, in that order; junction bases with no gene match: 11. Germline CDR1 is MNHEY and CDR2 is SVGAGI. This CDR3 comprises 15 residues. Here the CDR3 DNA reads TGTGCCAGCAGGGACAGGGAGGGGGTTCTGTATGGCTACACCTTC. This encodes CASRDREGVLYGYTF.

The gene calls are TRBV4-1 and TRBJ2-3; a weak D match, TRBD2 (6 bases). Trimming removed 0 bases from V and 1 base from J, with 14 bases in between. CDR3 length equals 17 residues. The germline gives CDR1 MGHRA, CDR2 YSYEKL. The CDR3 loop is CASSQDRGSGGTDTQYF. CDR3 sequence (DNA): TGCGCCAGCAGCCAAGATCGGGGGTCAGGAGGCACAGATACGCAGTATTTT.

The chain links TRBV4-1 to TRBJ2-1, with D perhaps TRBD2 (7 bases). Germline assignment: CDR1 MGHRA and CDR2 YSYEKL. The CDR3 spans 18 residues. V lost 1 base to trimming and J lost 6 bases, with 22 bases between them. CDR3 residues: CASSQGVFSRGHSNEQFF. CDR3 DNA sequence: TGCGCCAGCAGCCAAGGGGTTTTTTCGCGGGGGCATAGCAATGAGCAGTTCTTC.

About this clone itself: This CDR3 is also generated by other DNA sequences in the sample. This chain links TRBV24-1 with TRBJ2-7, with D maybe TRBD2 (6 bases). Germline V gene sequence: CDR1 KGHDR, CDR2 SFDVKD. Trimming took off 7 bases at V and 0 bases at J, with 12 bases between the two ends. CDR3 length: 14 residues. CDR3 bases: TGTGCCACCAGCCAGGGACTGCCCTCCTACGAGCAGTACTTC. Translation gives CATSQGLPSYEQYF.

The chain recombines TRBV5-4 with TRBJ1-4; D is ambiguous. The V gene lost 0 bases and the J gene lost 0 bases, with 9 bases spanning the gap. Germline assignment: CDR1 SGHNT and CDR2 YYREEE (reference sequence). The length of the CDR3 is 16 residues. The CDR3 region is CASSLAGLTTNEKLFF. The DNA for the CDR3 is TGTGCCAGCAGCTTGGCTGGCCTTACAACTAATGAAAAACTGTTTTTT.